These 3 T cell receptor beta chains came from one sample sequenced in a study of CD8+ T cells in alopecia areata. In each case, RNA was isolated and then reverse transcribed into cDNA as the sequencing template. Sequenced by immunoSEQ multiplex PCR; TCRdb stores in-frame clones only, minus some. The sample carries more than 95,000 clones, 41% recorded once. Sequencing was performed on CD4+ T cells sorted from blood. These receptors all stem from a human donor with alopecia areata.

The chain uses TRBV29-1 and TRBJ2-3; tentative D call: TRBD2 (6 bases). The V end lost 4 bases, the J end lost 2 bases, and 10 bases lay between the germline ends. The CDR3 length is 13 residues. Germline lookup yields CDR1 SQVTM and CDR2 ANQGSEA. Written as DNA, the CDR3 is TGCAGCGTTGCGCGGGGTTCCACAGATACGCAGTATTTT. Protein: CSVARGSTDTQYF.

The V call is TRBV5-1, the J call TRBJ2-3, with D possibly being TRBD2 (5 bases). This CDR3 region has 14 residues. V lost 4 bases and J lost 7, with 16 bases in between. From germline, CDR1 is SGHRS and CDR2 YFSETQ. CDR3: CASSASGSGNTQYF. The CDR3 nucleotides read TGCGCCAGCAGCGCATCCGGCAGCGGCAATACGCAGTATTTT. The whole variable domain, filled in from reference TRBV5-1 and TRBJ2-3, reads KAGVTQTPRYLIKTRGQQVTLSCSPISGHRSVSWYQQTPGQGLQFLFEYFSETQRNKGNFPGRFSGRQFSNSRSEMNVSTLELGDSALYLCASSASGSGNTQYFGPGTRLTVL.

The rearrangement links TRBV7-3 to TRBJ2-3; D unclear. V gave up 5 bases and J gave up 4 bases, with 19 bases separating them. This CDR3 region has 16 residues. Germline V lookup: CDR1 SGHTA, CDR2 FQGTGA. In DNA, the CDR3 is TGTGCCAGCAGCCCCGGTTTGGCAGCACAAGCAGATACGCAGTATTTT. Its translation: CASSPGLAAQADTQYF.